This T cell receptor beta chain derives from a study of T cells in women clearing cervical HPV infection. Remarks on this clone: The read terminates 3 residues ahead of where the CDR3 ends, so the germline J gene completes it.

CDR1 and CDR2 from the germline V gene are KGHSH and LQKENI. The CDR3 contains 16 residues. The germline V and J ends were trimmed by 2 bases and 0 bases, with 11 bases remaining between them. Assay: immunoSEQ multiplex PCR; the TCRdb copy retains only in-frame clones and omits some. Its clone listing holds 15,000 to 20,000 clones. The sample was blood buffy coat. The V call is TRBV18, the J call TRBJ2-1; a possible D gene is TRBD1 (6 bases). This TCR derives from a woman aged 18-70 years with a cervical HPV16 infection that either progressed to CIN3+ or cleared (not recorded which). The chain's CDR3 is CASSPGGSSSYNEQFF. Partial CDR3 DNA: TGTGCCAGCTCACCAGGGGGCTCCAGCTCCTACAATGAG.